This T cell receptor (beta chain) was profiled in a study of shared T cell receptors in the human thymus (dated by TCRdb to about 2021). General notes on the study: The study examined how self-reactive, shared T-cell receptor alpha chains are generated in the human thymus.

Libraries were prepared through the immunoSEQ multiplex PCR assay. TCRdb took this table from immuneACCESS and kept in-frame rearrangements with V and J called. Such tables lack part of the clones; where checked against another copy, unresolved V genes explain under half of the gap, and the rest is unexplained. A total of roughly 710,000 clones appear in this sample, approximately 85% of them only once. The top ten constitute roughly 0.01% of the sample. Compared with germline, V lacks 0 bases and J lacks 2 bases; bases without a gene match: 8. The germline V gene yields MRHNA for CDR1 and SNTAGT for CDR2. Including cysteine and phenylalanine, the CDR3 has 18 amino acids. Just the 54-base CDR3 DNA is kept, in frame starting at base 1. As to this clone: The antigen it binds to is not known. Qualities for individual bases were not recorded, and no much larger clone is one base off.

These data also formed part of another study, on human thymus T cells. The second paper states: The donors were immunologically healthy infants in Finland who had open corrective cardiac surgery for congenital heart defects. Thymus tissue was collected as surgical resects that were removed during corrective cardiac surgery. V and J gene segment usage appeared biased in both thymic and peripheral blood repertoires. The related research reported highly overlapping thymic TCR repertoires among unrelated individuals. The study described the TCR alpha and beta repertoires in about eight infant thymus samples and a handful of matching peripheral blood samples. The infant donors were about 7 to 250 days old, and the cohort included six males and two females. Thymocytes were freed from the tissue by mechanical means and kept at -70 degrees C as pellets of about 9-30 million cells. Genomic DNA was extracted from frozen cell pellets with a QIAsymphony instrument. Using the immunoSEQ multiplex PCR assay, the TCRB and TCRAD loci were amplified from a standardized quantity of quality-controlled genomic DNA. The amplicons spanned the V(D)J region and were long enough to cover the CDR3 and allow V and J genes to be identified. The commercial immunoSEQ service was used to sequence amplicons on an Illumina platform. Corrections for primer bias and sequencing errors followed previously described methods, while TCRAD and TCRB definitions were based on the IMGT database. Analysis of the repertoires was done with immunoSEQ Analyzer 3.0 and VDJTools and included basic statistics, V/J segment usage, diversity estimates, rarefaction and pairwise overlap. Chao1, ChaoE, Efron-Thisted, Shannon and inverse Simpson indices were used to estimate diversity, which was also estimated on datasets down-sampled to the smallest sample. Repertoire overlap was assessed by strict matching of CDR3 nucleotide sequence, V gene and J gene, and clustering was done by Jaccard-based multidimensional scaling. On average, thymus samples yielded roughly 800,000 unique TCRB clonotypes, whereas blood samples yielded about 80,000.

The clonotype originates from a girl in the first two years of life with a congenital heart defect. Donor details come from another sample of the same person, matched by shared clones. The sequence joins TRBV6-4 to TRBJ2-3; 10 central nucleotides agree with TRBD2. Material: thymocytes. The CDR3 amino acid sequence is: CASSDSPRTSGVTDTQYF. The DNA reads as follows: TGTGCCAGCAGTGACTCCCCCCGGACTAGCGGAGTCACAGATACGCAGTATTTT.